This T cell receptor beta chain was retrieved from a study of cytomegalovirus exposure and HLA in healthy donors. Only a few counts were recorded for this clone. Its antigen is as yet unknown. Vbeta (60) and Jbeta (13) primers were used in the PCR. Assay used: immunoSEQ multiplex PCR; TCRdb lists only in-frame clones, some missing. The table lists about 180,000 clones, around 80% of them singletons, with about 1.5% in the top ten. Overall study results and limits: CMV serostatus was the only recorded immune exposure for donors. There were 150 to 200 TCR beta chains listed as cytomegalovirus-associated.

Material for sequencing was PBMCs. This receptor was taken from a man younger than 30 in good health and CMV-seronegative.

The CDR3 here is CASSVGDKTDTQYF. DNA of the CDR3: TGCGCCAGCAGCGTAGGGGATAAGACAGATACGCAGTATTTT. The chain recombines TRBV5-1 with TRBJ2-3, with a weak D call TRBD1 (5 bases). The V and J ends lost 4 bases and 3 bases respectively, with 12 bases between them. From germline, CDR1 is SGHRS and CDR2 YFSETQ. The CDR3 runs 14 residues.